Following are 8 T cell receptor beta chains from one sample sequenced in a study of OX40 agonist ivuxolimab in advanced cancers. Sequenced by immunoSEQ multiplex PCR; TCRdb stores in-frame clones only, minus some. In the table there are over 70,000 clones, 65% to 90% of which are singletons. This specimen consisted of CD4+ or CD8+ T cells sorted from blood, obtained in a trial of the OX40 agonist ivuxolimab. The receptors shown here come from an adult with an advanced solid tumor such as melanoma, head and neck, liver or kidney cancer.

The V call is TRBV7-2, the J call TRBJ2-1, with 11 bases identical to TRBD2. V lost 1 base and J lost 4; bases outside the gene matches: 6. The CDR3 covers 17 residues. CDR1 SGHTA and CDR2 FQGNSA come from the germline V gene. The CDR3 DNA follows: TGTGCCAGCAGCTTAGGGTTCTCTAGCGGGGGGTACAATGAGCAGTTCTTC. Translating it yields CASSLGFSSGGYNEQFF.

The chain carries TRBV7-2 and TRBJ1-1; TRBD1 is a possible D gene (5 bases). Germline assignment: CDR1 SGHTA and CDR2 FQGNSA. The germline V and J ends were trimmed by 5 bases and 6 bases, with 16 bases remaining between them. The CDR3 spans 14 residues. The CDR3 spells CASSLGHRRSEAFF. CDR3 coding DNA: TGTGCCAGCAGCCTGGGGCATCGGCGCTCTGAAGCTTTCTTT.

The CDR3 reads CASSLDRVNTGELFF. In nucleotides, the CDR3 is TGTGCCAGCAGCTTGGACAGGGTGAACACCGGGGAGCTGTTTTTT. The chain has TRBV2 and TRBJ2-2; TRBD1 aligns across 8 bases. Germline V gene data show CDR1 as SNHLY and CDR2 as FYNNEI. The CDR3 contains 15 residues. Trimming removed 6 bases from V and 1 base from J; junction bases left unmatched: 4.

V and J are TRBV6-1 and TRBJ2-3; 8 nucleotides align to TRBD2. Germline V gene sequence: CDR1 MNHNS, CDR2 SASEGT. The CDR3 consists of 14 residues. With V trimmed by 6 bases and J by 0 bases, 2 bases remained unmatched. CDR3 amino acids: CASSSGGSTDTQYF. CDR3 nucleotide sequence: TGTGCCAGCAGCAGCGGGGGAAGCACAGATACGCAGTATTTT.

This chain links TRBV7-9 with TRBJ1-5; 7 bases fit TRBD1. This CDR3 spans 17 amino acids. V shed 5 bases, J shed 0 bases, and the junction held 10 bases outside the gene matches. The germline gives CDR1 SEHNR, CDR2 FQNEAQ (reference sequence). CDR3 sequence: CASSKWGGGNSNQPQHF. The CDR3 DNA reads TGTGCCAGCAGCAAATGGGGAGGGGGCAATAGCAATCAGCCCCAGCATTTT.

The rearrangement uses TRBV6-1 and TRBJ1-1; weak D call: TRBD1 (5 bases). V shed 4 bases and J shed 2 bases, with 8 bases lying between them. Germline CDR1 is MNHNS and CDR2 is SASEGT. This CDR3 has 13 amino acids. CDR3 sequence reads: CASSVDSNTEAFF. The CDR3 region has the DNA TGTGCCAGCAGTGTAGACAGTAACACTGAAGCTTTCTTT.

J is TRBJ2-3 and V is TRBV2; 9 positions match TRBD1. Unmatched junction bases numbered 3, after V lost 5 bases and J lost 3 bases. Germline V gene sequence: CDR1 SNHLY, CDR2 FYNNEI. This CDR3 is 14 amino acids long. The CDR3 nucleotides are TGTGCCAGCAGTCCACAGGGGGCAACAGATACGCAGTATTTT. Amino acids: CASSPQGATDTQYF. Full variable domain (rest looked up from reference TRBV2 and TRBJ2-3): EPEVTQTPSHQVTQMGQEVILRCVPISNHLYFYWYRQILGQKVEFLVSFYNNEISEKSEIFDDQFSVERPDGSNFTLKIRSTKLEDSAMYFCASSPQGATDTQYFGPGTRLTVL.

The rearrangement uses TRBV5-5 and TRBJ2-2; D ambiguous. The CDR3 has 14 amino acids. V lost 4 bases and J 5 bases, leaving 12 bases between the germline ends. In germline, CDR1 is SGHKS, CDR2 YYEKEE (reference sequence). The CDR3 reads CASSGTAETGELFF. The CDR3 DNA follows: TGTGCCAGCAGCGGTACGGCCGAGACCGGGGAGCTGTTTTTT.